Described below is a single T cell receptor beta chain sequence and its context. This entry is derived from a study of OX40 agonist ivuxolimab in advanced cancers. In the study overall: The patients got ivuxolimab, which is an agonistic anti-OX40 (CD134) antibody.

The data were produced by immunoSEQ multiplex PCR, yet TCRdb's version contains in-frame clones alone and is incomplete. The profile shows some 42,000 clones, about 86% of them singletons. With V trimmed by 5 bases and J by 8 bases, 6 bases remained unmatched. CDR3 size: 15 residues. Per the germline V gene, CDR1 is SGHTA and CDR2 is FQGNSA. Sequenced here: CD4+ or CD8+ T cells sorted from blood, sampled in a trial of the OX40 agonist ivuxolimab. V is TRBV7-2 and J is TRBJ1-4, with 12 bases lining up with TRBD1. The source of this sequence is an adult with an advanced solid tumor such as melanoma, head and neck, liver or kidney cancer. CDR3 in DNA: TGTGCCAGCAGCGAGGGACAGGGGGCTCTCGAAAAACTGTTTTTT. Residues: CASSEGQGALEKLFF.